The following is a T cell receptor beta chain sequence with its context. Per the study methods: Amplification with reference gene primers provided the estimates of nucleated cell counts. Some clones are missing from TCRdb's copy, which holds only in-frame ones; the method was immunoSEQ multiplex PCR. Clone size and V and J calls were adopted from that table, with D and trimming inferred from the DNA. The top ten hold 1% to 1.5% of the sample, which has about 62,000 clones, roughly 85% seen once. The data derive from a study of blood T cell repertoires in COVID-19. Study-level information: Whether acute or convalescent, the COVID-19 samples came from the United States, Italy and Spain. T cells, B-cell-depleted T cells, or PBMCs provided the cDNA or gDNA that served as material.

Sample: peripheral blood. This receptor was taken from a woman of 80 years or more with acute or convalescent COVID-19.

CDR3 sequence: CASSVGTVYNSPLHF. In DNA form, the CDR3 reads TGTGCCAGCAGCGTGGGCACAGTCTATAATTCACCCCTCCACTTT. The V call is TRBV5-4, the J call TRBJ1-6; D unresolved. The CDR3 consists of 15 residues. Germline V gives CDR1 SGHNT, CDR2 YYREEE (reference sequence). Trimming shortened V by 4 bases and J by 3 bases, and 11 bases separated the two germline ends.